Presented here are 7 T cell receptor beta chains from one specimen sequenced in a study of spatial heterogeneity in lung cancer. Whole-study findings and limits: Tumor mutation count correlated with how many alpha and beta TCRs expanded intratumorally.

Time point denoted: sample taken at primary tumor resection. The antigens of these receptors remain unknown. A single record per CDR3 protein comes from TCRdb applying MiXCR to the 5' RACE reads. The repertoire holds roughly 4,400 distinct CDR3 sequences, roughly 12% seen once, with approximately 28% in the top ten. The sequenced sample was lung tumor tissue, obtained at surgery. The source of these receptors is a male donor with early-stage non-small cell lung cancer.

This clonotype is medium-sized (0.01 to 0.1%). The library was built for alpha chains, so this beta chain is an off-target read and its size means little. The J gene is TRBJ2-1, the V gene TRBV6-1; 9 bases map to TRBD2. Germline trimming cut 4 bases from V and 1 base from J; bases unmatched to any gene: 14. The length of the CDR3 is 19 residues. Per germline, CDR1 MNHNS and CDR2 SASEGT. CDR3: CASSGQGALAGGSYNEQFF. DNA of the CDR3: TGTGCCAGCAGTGGGCAGGGAGCCCTGGCGGGAGGGTCCTACAATGAGCAGTTCTTC.

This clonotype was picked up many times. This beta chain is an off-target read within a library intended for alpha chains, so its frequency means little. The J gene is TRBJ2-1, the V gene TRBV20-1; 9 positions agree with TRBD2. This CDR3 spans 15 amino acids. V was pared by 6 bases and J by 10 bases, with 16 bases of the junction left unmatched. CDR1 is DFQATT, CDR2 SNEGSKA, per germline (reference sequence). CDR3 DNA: TGCAGTGCCAACTACCGGGCGGGAGGGCCTAAAGAGCAGTTCTTC. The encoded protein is CSANYRAGGPKEQFF.

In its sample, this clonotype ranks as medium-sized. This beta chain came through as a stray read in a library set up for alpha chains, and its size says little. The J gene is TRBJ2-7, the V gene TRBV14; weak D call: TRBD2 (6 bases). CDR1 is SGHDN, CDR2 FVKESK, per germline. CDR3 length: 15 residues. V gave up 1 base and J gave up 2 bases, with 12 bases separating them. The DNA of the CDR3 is TGTGCCAGCAGCCAAGGTTATGGAGGGACCTACGAGCAGTACTTC. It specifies CASSQGYGGTYEQYF.

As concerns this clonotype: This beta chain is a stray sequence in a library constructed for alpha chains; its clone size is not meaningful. The CDR3, as DNA: TGTGCCAGCAGTTTGTACGCTAACACTGAAGCTTTCTTT. Its protein is CASSLYANTEAFF. This rearrangement joins TRBV12-3 or TRBV12-4 to TRBJ1-1; D gene uncertain. This CDR3 spans 13 amino acids. The V and J ends lost 3 bases and 2 bases respectively, with 7 bases between them.

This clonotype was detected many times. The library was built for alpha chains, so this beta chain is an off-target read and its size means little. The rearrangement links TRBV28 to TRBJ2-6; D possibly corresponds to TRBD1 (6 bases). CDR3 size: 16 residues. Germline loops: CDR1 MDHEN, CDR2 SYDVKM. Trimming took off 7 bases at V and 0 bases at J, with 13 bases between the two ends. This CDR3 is CASTTQTGSGANVLTF. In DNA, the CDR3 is TGTGCCAGCACGACACAGACAGGCTCTGGGGCCAACGTCCTGACTTTC.

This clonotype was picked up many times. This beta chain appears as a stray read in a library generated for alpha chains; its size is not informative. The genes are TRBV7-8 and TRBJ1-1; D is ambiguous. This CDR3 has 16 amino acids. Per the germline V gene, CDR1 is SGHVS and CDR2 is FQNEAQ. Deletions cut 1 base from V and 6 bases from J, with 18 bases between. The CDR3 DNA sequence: TGTGCCAGCAGCTTAGTAGGCTTTGGGCCCGTGGCTGAAGCTTTCTTT. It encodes CASSLVGFGPVAEAFF.

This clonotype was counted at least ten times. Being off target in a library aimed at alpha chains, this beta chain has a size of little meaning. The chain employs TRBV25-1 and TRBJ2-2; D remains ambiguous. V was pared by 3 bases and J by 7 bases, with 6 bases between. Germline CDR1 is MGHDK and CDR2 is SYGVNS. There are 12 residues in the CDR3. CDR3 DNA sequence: TGTGCCAGCAGTGAGTGGTTCGGGGAGCTGTTTTTT. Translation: CASSEWFGELFF.